This T cell receptor beta chain was sequenced for a study of CD8 T cells in ankylosing spondylitis. General study findings and limits: CD8+ disease-linked clones were present at relatively low frequencies in blood. Roughly eight highly homologous variants formed a TCR beta motif that appeared characteristic of ankylosing spondylitis blood.

The length of the CDR3 is 15 residues. In germline, CDR1 is SGHRS, CDR2 YFSETQ. With V trimmed by 3 bases and J by 7 bases, 13 bases remained unmatched. This clonotype was seen only a few times. The antigen remains unidentified. Scientists made TCR beta libraries using quantitative 5'-RACE with molecular barcodes. Each CDR3 protein is one row after TCRdb ran MiXCR on the 5' RACE reads. Here the sample spans hundreds of thousands of distinct CDR3 sequences, more than 20% being singletons. The sample taken for sequencing was blood, either unsorted or a sorted T cell fraction (not recorded which). The source of this sequence is a male donor with ankylosing spondylitis or in good health (not recorded which). The chain combines TRBV5-1 with TRBJ2-7; 7 nucleotides line up with TRBD1. The CDR3 region is CASSSPTGSEVEQYF. For the CDR3, the DNA is TGCGCCAGCAGCTCACCGACAGGGTCCGAAGTGGAGCAGTACTTC. The full variable domain, its missing parts supplied by reference TRBV5-1 and TRBJ2-7, is KAGVTQTPRYLIKTRGQQVTLSCSPISGHRSVSWYQQTPGQGLQFLFEYFSETQRNKGNFPGRFSGRQFSNSRSEMNVSTLELGDSALYLCASSSPTGSEVEQYFGPGTRLTVT.